A single sample gave rise to the 20 T cell receptor beta chains below, sequenced in a study of shared clonotypes between healthy human individuals. Using immunoSEQ multiplex PCR, the repertoire was profiled, and TCRdb retains in-frame clones only, with some absent. The sample yields 2,500,000 or so clones, more than 85% seen once. The sample consisted of naive CD4+ T cells from PBMCs. Subset given: CD45RA+ positively selected. The receptors shown here come from a man between 18 and 35 years old in good health. Some clones in this sample may be carry-over from other donors' samples.

The V gene is TRBV30, the J gene TRBJ2-3; a weak D match, TRBD2 (6 bases). Germline V gives CDR1 GTSNPN, CDR2 SVGIG (reference sequence). This CDR3 is built from 15 residues. Trimming removed 0 bases at V and 3 bases at J, with 13 bases between. CDR3 in DNA: TGTGCCTGGAGTGTACTAGCTGCAGTAACAGATACGCAGTATTTT. This sequence encodes CAWSVLAAVTDTQYF. Based on the CDR3 plus reference TRBV30 and TRBJ2-3, the full variable domain is SQTIHQWPATLVQPVGSPLSLECTVEGTSNPNLYWYRQAAGRGLQLLFYSVGIGQISSEVPQNLSASRPQDRQFILSSKKLLLSDSGFYLCAWSVLAAVTDTQYFGPGTRLTVL.

The chain carries TRBV5-1 and TRBJ2-5; 7 bases are a match to TRBD2. The V gene end was trimmed by 0 bases and the J gene end by 1 base; junction bases not matched to a gene: 6. The germline gives CDR1 SGHRS, CDR2 YFSETQ. This CDR3 has 16 amino acids. In nucleotides, the CDR3 is TGCGCCAGCAGCTTGGGAGAGCGGGGCCCCCAAGAGACCCAGTACTTC. It translates to CASSLGERGPQETQYF.

The genes are TRBV28 and TRBJ2-5, with D tentatively TRBD2 (5 bases). V gave up 11 bases and J gave up 2 bases, with 21 bases separating them. Germline loops: CDR1 MDHEN, CDR2 SYDVKM. CDR3 size: 15 residues. The chain's CDR3 is CAVTRTPRTQETQYF. The CDR3 coding sequence is TGTGCCGTAACAAGGACTCCACGTACACAAGAGACCCAGTACTTC.

The rearrangement joins TRBV29-1 to TRBJ2-1; 11 nucleotides align to TRBD1. This CDR3 comprises 15 residues. CDR1 SQVTM and CDR2 ANQGSEA come from the germline V gene. V was clipped by 4 bases and J by 1 base; unmatched bases: 3. The CDR3: CSVGGQGVSYNEQFF. The CDR3 coding sequence is TGCAGCGTTGGGGGACAGGGGGTTTCCTACAATGAGCAGTTCTTC.

For this clone: Other DNA sequences in the sample encode the same CDR3. V gene TRBV2 combines with J gene TRBJ2-1; D might be TRBD2 (6 bases). This CDR3 region has 14 residues. V was shortened by 4 bases and J by 0 bases, with 7 bases between the two germline ends. The V gene's germline CDR1 is SNHLY and CDR2 FYNNEI. This chain's CDR3 is CASSGDSSYNEQFF. The CDR3 DNA follows: TGTGCCAGCAGTGGGGACTCCTCCTACAATGAGCAGTTCTTC.

The chain carries TRBV7-2 and TRBJ2-5, with 7 bases lining up with TRBD2. The germline V gene encodes CDR1 SGHTA and CDR2 FQGNSA. The CDR3 contains 14 residues. After removal of 4 bases from V and 5 bases from J, the junction contained 7 bases not matched to a gene. CDR3 bases: TGTGCCAGCAGCTCCACTAGCGTCCGGGAGACCCAGTACTTC. Protein product: CASSSTSVRETQYF.

Only one count was recorded for this clone. The sample carries other DNA sequences with the same CDR3. This chain links TRBV28 with TRBJ1-1, with 8 bases aligning to TRBD1. Germline values: CDR1 MDHEN, CDR2 SYDVKM. After removal of 2 bases from V and 0 bases from J, the junction contained 2 bases not matched to a gene. The CDR3 consists of 15 residues. The CDR3 coding sequence is TGTGCCAGCAGTTTAAGGGACAGGCTGAACACTGAAGCTTTCTTT. It encodes CASSLRDRLNTEAFF.

The chain links TRBV27 to TRBJ2-7; D unclear. From germline, CDR1 is MNHEY and CDR2 SMNVEV (reference sequence). Trimming stripped 5 bases from V and 0 bases from J, with 5 bases between. The CDR3 is made up of 12 amino acids. The CDR3 coding sequence is TGTGCCAGCAGTCCGAGCTCCTACGAGCAGTACTTC. Its protein is CASSPSSYEQYF.

The rearrangement uses TRBV5-1 and TRBJ2-7; D ambiguous. V was cut by 2 bases and J by 6 bases, with 15 bases left in between. The germline gives CDR1 SGHRS, CDR2 YFSETQ. This CDR3 has 14 amino acids. The CDR3 DNA reads as TGCGCCAGCAGCTTAATCCCCGACCCCCGCGAGCAGTACTTC. It encodes CASSLIPDPREQYF.

The chain has TRBV5-1 and TRBJ2-1; D gene ambiguous. Trimming took off 0 bases at V and 8 bases at J, with 9 bases between the two ends. Germline assignment: CDR1 SGHRS and CDR2 YFSETQ. This CDR3 spans 13 amino acids. The CDR3 bases are TGCGCCAGCAGCTTGGAGTCCCCCTATGAGCAGTTCTTC. As protein: CASSLESPYEQFF.

V usage is TRBV7-9 and J usage is TRBJ2-7, with a tentative D call TRBD2 (6 bases). V was clipped by 5 bases and J by 3 bases, with 20 bases between them. The CDR3 totals 16 residues. CDR1 and CDR2 (germline): SEHNR, FQNEAQ (reference sequence). CDR3 coding DNA: TGTGCCAGCAGCCCTCGGGGGTCGTTGCAAGACTACGAGCAGTACTTC. It codes for CASSPRGSLQDYEQYF.

The V call is TRBV12-5, the J call TRBJ2-3; 8 positions agree with TRBD1. CDR1 and CDR2 from the germline V gene are LGHNT and FRNRAP. The CDR3 runs to 16 residues. The V and J ends lost 2 bases and 3 bases, in that order; junction bases with no gene match: 7. CDR3 coding DNA: TGTGCTAGTGGTTTGTTTCAGGGGGCAAGGACAGATACGCAGTATTTT. It translates to CASGLFQGARTDTQYF.

V and J are TRBV5-1 and TRBJ2-2; D not resolved. This CDR3 has 15 residues. Germline V lookup: CDR1 SGHRS, CDR2 YFSETQ. The V gene lost 0 bases and the J gene lost 7 bases, with 13 bases spanning the gap. The CDR3 loop reads CASSLAPTVRGELFF. DNA for the CDR3: TGCGCCAGCAGCTTGGCACCGACCGTACGCGGGGAGCTGTTTTTT.

This clone has just a few counts. The genes are TRBV2 and TRBJ2-2, with unresolved D. V dropped 0 bases and J dropped 5 bases, with 10 bases sitting between them. The germline V gene has CDR1 SNHLY and CDR2 FYNNEI. CDR3 size: 15 residues. Written as DNA, the CDR3 is TGTGCCAGCAGTGAAGCGCAGCCCGGAACCGGGGAGCTGTTTTTT. This sequence encodes CASSEAQPGTGELFF.

V is TRBV6-6 and J is TRBJ2-7; TRBD1 aligns across 10 bases. This CDR3 contains 14 residues. Germline V lookup: CDR1 MNHNY, CDR2 SVGAGI (reference sequence). The V and J ends lost 7 bases and 2 bases, in that order; junction bases with no gene match: 5. The CDR3 loop is CASTYGTGAYEQYF. The CDR3 DNA reads as TGTGCCAGCACCTACGGGACAGGGGCCTACGAGCAGTACTTC.

This rearrangement joins TRBV19 to TRBJ1-5; no clear D. The CDR3 is 14 residues long. V was trimmed by 4 bases and J by 4 bases, leaving 11 bases between them. Germline V gene sequence: CDR1 LNHDA, CDR2 SQIVND (reference sequence). CDR3 in DNA: TGTGCCAGTAGTAAGTCTCGGGAAAATCAGCCCCAGCATTTT. As protein: CASSKSRENQPQHF.

This clone was recorded a few times. The CDR3: CASRTRSEAQPQHF. DNA for the CDR3: TGTGCCAGTCGGACACGTTCGGAGGCTCAGCCCCAGCATTTT. This chain links TRBV19 with TRBJ1-5; a possible D gene is TRBD1 (5 bases). Germline CDR1 is LNHDA and CDR2 is SQIVND (reference sequence). Trimming took off 8 bases at V and 6 bases at J, with 17 bases between the two ends. The CDR3 totals 14 residues. The full variable domain, with the rest looked up from reference TRBV19 and TRBJ1-5, is DGGITQSPKYLFRKEGQNVTLSCEQNLNHDAMYWYRQDPGQGLRLIYYSQIVNDFQKGDIAEGYSVSREKKESFPLTVTSAQKNPTAFYLCASRTRSEAQPQHFGDGTRLSIL.

The chain carries TRBV27 and TRBJ2-3, with 7 bases matching TRBD2. Germline loops: CDR1 MNHEY, CDR2 SMNVEV (reference sequence). CDR3 length: 17 amino acids. J lost 1 base, V lost 5 bases, and 12 bases had no gene match. The DNA of the CDR3 is TGTGCCAGCAGTCCCCGCTGGAGGGGAGGGGGCACAGATACGCAGTATTTT. Translated: CASSPRWRGGGTDTQYF.

This chain uses TRBV28 with TRBJ2-4, with unresolved D. V gave up 4 bases and J gave up 1 base, with 8 bases separating them. The CDR3 has 14 residues. Germline loops: CDR1 MDHEN, CDR2 SYDVKM. CDR3 bases: TGTGCCAGCAGTTATCGAGCGGCCAAAAACATTCAGTACTTC. This gives the protein CASSYRAAKNIQYF.

The chain combines TRBV30 with TRBJ2-1, with TRBD1 matching over 9 bases. There are 14 residues in the CDR3. With 5 bases clipped from V and 8 bases from J, the junction kept 10 bases outside the gene matches. CDR1 is GTSNPN and CDR2 is SVGIG in the germline V gene (reference sequence). The CDR3 region has the DNA TGTGCCTGGGATGACAGGGGGGGTTTCGATGAGCAGTTCTTC. This translates into CAWDDRGGFDEQFF.